This TCR beta chain is drawn from a study of blood T cell repertoires in COVID-19. Overall study context: Researchers got acute and convalescent COVID-19 samples from the United States, Italy and Spain. From T cells, B-cell-depleted T cells, or PBMCs came the material, which was cDNA or gDNA.

Source study methods: Amplification from reference gene primers served as the basis for estimated nucleated cell counts. Clones were read by immunoSEQ multiplex PCR, and TCRdb kept only the in-frame ones, dropping some. From that table come the V and J calls and clone size; the DNA was used to work out D and trimming. In the table there are around 150,000 clones, 85% to 95% of which are singletons. The V gene lost 0 bases and the J gene lost 4 bases, with 7 bases spanning the gap. Germline V lookup: CDR1 SGDLS, CDR2 YYNGEE. The CDR3 has 14 amino acids. Sequenced material: peripheral blood. This chain connects TRBV9 to TRBJ2-2, with D hard to call. The receptor comes from a woman aged 45 to 65 with acute or convalescent COVID-19. For the CDR3, the DNA is TGTGCCAGCAGCGTAGAATGGGCCACCGGGGAGCTGTTTTTT. The encoded protein is CASSVEWATGELFF.